This is a list of T cell receptor beta chains from one sample in a study of blood T cell repertoires in COVID-19. Profiled with immunoSEQ multiplex PCR; TCRdb holds only in-frame clones, not every one. This table has 150,000 to 200,000 clones, about 86% appearing once. The material sequenced was peripheral blood. These receptors came from a young woman who had recovered from COVID-19. CDR3s include the opening cysteine and the closing phenylalanine or tryptophan. Fields, in order: clone size, V gene, CDR3 protein. Size is stated for part of the rows, as once, few or many counts, or as a class when the clone is expanded.

NA TRBV5-1 CASSWWGSDQETQYF
NA TRBV11-2 CASSARAGNTIYF
few TRBV5-4 CASSSDRGDEKLFF
NA TRBV6-1 CASSEASLPDTQYF
NA TRBV6-5 CASRTVNEAFF
NA TRBV19 CASSIVISGTDTQYF
once TRBV13 CASSLRGQGNTEAFF
NA TRBV27 CASSLWGANQPQHF
NA TRBV4-2 CASSHGAYTSDNEQFF
NA TRBV28 CASTLSRGYNSPLHF
NA TRBV6-6 CASTTWGGAYSPLHF
NA TRBV7-8 CASSPGTQETQYF
NA TRBV14 CASSQVRGQSPLHF
once TRBV9 CASSSREGSAGYTF
NA TRBV7-7 CASSLGQVSRPQFF
NA TRBV4-3 CASSQDGTSGVAAQYF
NA TRBV4-3 CASSQSGRGYNSPLHF
NA TRBV15 CATSISLGQGVSEAFF
NA TRBV13 CASSLITTPRQDGTEAFF
NA TRBV28 CASSRTTSGRAFGETQYF
NA TRBV15 CATSLAGANGNTIYF
once TRBV6-1 CASSEARGWTEKLFF
NA TRBV11-2 CASRKGTGASGNTIYF
NA TRBV18 CASSLGAADTQYF
NA TRBV6-5 CASSYSWTETYEQYF
NA TRBV24-1 CATNAGGNTDTQYF
once TRBV19 CASSIAQVRTGELFF
once TRBV19 CASSTGGTDTQYF
NA TRBV15 CATSRDLTSGTYYEQYF
NA TRBV18 CASSPTGVSGNTIYF
NA TRBV4-1 CASSQTGAEAFF
NA TRBV15 CATSRDTGGPNIQYF
NA TRBV9 CASSVASGNEQFF
once TRBV7-9 CASSFLTANTGELFF
NA TRBV6-5 CASSFGLATNEQFF
NA TRBV7-9 CASSPGQKSFYEQYF
NA TRBV10-3 CAISEARGQGYTF
NA TRBV7-7 CASSPRGGLQETQYF
NA TRBV6-2/TRBV6-3 CASSYLQREKLFF
NA TRBV6-4 CASSDSEGTGTEAFF
NA TRBV4-3 CASSHGAGGVGNEQFF
NA TRBV30 CAWIPRLAGSNEQFF
NA TRBV2 CASEERGSTDTQYF
NA TRBV2 CASSASGRARNEQFF
NA TRBV18 CASSPPTGELFF
NA TRBV7-9 CASSQPRLGRAGDNEKLFF
NA TRBV18 CASSNGQGNFNYGYTF
once TRBV15 CATSRGDREAFF
NA TRBV27 CANPTSGATRARTDTQYF
NA TRBV27 CASSLDRGSEAFF
NA TRBV7-9 CASSLGGAGVGADTQYF
NA TRBV7-2 CASSRTERGFYGYTF
few TRBV6-5 CASSYFAGVGTEAFF
NA TRBV7-9 CASSPLTGTGNTEAFF
NA TRBV3-1/TRBV3-2 CASSQSSGSREQFF